This TCR beta chain stems from a study of blood T cell repertoires in COVID-19. Study summary: Sites in the United States, Italy and Spain provided acute and convalescent COVID-19 samples. T cells, B-cell-depleted T cells, or PBMCs provided the cDNA or gDNA that served as material.

Germline V gives CDR1 SGHKS, CDR2 YYEKEE (reference sequence). This CDR3 contains 17 residues. V dropped 3 bases and J dropped 10; count of bases not matched to a gene: 18. In the study's own analysis: Quantification of nucleated cells was approximated via reference gene primer amplification. TCRdb's copy holds only in-frame clones and misses some; the assay was immunoSEQ multiplex PCR. Clone size and the V and J calls come from that table; the DNA yielded D and trimming. The table lists roughly 81,000 clones, around 83% of them singletons. This clone was counted only a few times. The receptor was derived from a woman aged 70-85 years with acute or convalescent COVID-19. J is TRBJ2-5 and V is TRBV5-5, with 10 bases fitting TRBD2. Sequencing input: peripheral blood. CDR3 sequence: CASSWTSAGGSIEGQYF. The CDR3, as DNA: TGTGCCAGCAGCTGGACGTCAGCGGGGGGGTCCATCGAGGGCCAGTACTTC.